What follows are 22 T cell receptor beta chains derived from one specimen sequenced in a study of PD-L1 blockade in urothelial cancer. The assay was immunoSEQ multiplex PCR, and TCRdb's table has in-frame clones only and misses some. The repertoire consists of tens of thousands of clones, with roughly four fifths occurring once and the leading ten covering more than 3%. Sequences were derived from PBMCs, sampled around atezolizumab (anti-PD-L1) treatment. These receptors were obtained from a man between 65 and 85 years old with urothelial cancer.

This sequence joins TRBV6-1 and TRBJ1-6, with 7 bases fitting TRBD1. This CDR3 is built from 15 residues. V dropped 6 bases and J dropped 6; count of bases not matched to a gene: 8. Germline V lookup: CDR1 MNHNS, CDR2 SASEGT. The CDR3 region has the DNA TGTGCCAGCAGAAGGGGACAGAATAGTAATTCACCCCTCCACTTT. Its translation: CASRRGQNSNSPLHF.

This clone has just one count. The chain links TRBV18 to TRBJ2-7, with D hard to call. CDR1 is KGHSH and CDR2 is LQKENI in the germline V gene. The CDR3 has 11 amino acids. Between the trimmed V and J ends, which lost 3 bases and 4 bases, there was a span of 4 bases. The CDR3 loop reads CASSPGYEQYF. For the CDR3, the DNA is TGTGCCAGCTCACCCGGGTACGAGCAGTACTTC. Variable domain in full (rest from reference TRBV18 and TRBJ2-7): NAGVMQNPRHLVRRRGQEARLRCSPMKGHSHVYWYRQLPEEGLKFMVYLQKENIIDESGMPKERFSAEFPKEGPSILRIQQVVRGDSAAYFCASSPGYEQYFGPGTRLTVT.

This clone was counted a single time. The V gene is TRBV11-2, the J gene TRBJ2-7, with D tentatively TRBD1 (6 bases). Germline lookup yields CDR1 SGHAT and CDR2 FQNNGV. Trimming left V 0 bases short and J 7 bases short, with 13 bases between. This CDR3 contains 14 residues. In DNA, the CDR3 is TGTGCCAGCAGCTTAGATCAGGGGTGGGGGGAGCAGTACTTC. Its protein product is CASSLDQGWGEQYF.

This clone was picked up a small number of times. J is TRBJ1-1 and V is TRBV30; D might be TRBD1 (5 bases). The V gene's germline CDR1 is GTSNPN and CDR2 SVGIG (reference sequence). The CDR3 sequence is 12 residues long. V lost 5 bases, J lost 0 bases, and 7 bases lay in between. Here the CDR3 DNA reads TGTGCCTGGGGACACGTGAACACTGAAGCTTTCTTT. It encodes CAWGHVNTEAFF.

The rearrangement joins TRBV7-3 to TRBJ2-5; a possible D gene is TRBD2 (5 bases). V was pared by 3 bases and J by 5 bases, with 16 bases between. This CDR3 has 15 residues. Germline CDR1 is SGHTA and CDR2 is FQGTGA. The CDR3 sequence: CASSLMGGPAETQYF. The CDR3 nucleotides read TGTGCCAGCAGCTTGATGGGCGGGCCGGCCGAGACCCAGTACTTC.

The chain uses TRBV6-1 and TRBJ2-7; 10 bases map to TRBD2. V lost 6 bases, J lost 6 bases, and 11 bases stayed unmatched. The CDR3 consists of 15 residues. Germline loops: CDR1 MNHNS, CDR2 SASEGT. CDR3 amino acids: CASSILAGALGEQYF. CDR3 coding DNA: TGTGCCAGCAGCATTCTAGCGGGAGCATTAGGCGAGCAGTACTTC.

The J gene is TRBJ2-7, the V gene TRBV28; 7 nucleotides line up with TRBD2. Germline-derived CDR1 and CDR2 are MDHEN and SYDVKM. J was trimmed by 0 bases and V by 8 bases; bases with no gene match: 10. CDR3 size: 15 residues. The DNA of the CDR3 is TGTGCCAGCGGGGGGAGCGGGGCTATCTCCTACGAGCAGTACTTC. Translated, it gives CASGGSGAISYEQYF.

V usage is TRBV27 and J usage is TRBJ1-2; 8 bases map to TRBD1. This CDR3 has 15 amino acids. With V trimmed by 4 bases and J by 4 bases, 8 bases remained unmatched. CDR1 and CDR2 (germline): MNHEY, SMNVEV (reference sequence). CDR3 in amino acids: CASSSTGGLGYGYTF. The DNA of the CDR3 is TGTGCCAGCAGTTCTACAGGGGGTCTAGGCTATGGCTACACCTTC.

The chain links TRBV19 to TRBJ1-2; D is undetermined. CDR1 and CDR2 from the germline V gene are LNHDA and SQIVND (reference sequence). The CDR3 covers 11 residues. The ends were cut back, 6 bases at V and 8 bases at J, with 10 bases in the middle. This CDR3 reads CASRIEWGYTF. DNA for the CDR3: TGTGCCAGTAGGATTGAGTGGGGCTACACCTTC.

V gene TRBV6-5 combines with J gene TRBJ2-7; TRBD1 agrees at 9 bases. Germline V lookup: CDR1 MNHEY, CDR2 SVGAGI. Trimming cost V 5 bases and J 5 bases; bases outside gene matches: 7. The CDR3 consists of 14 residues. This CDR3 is CASSTLGDRDEQYF. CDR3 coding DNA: TGTGCCAGCAGTACCTTAGGGGACAGGGACGAGCAGTACTTC.

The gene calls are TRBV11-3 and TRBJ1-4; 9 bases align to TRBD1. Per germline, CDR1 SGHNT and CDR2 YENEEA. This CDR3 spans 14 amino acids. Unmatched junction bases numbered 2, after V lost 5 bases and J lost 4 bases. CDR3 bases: TGTGCCAGCAGCCGGGGACAGGGTAATGAAAAACTGTTTTTT. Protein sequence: CASSRGQGNEKLFF.

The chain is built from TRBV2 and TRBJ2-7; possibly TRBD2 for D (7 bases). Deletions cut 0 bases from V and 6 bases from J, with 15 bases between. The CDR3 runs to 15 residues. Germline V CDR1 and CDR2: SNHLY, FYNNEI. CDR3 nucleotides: TGTGCCAGCAGTGAAGCGCTTCGGGGGGCTGGCGAGCAGTACTTC. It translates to CASSEALRGAGEQYF. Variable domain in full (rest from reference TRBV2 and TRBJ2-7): EPEVTQTPSHQVTQMGQEVILRCVPISNHLYFYWYRQILGQKVEFLVSFYNNEISEKSEIFDDQFSVERPDGSNFTLKIRSTKLEDSAMYFCASSEALRGAGEQYFGPGTRLTVT.

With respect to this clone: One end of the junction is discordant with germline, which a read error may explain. The CDR3 DNA sequence: TGTGCCAGCAGCCCGGAGCCCGCGGGGGGCCAGAAATTT. This translates into CASSPEPAGGQKF. V usage is TRBV5-4 and J usage is TRBJ2-3; 8 nucleotides line up with TRBD2. The CDR3 loop spans 13 amino acids. Germline V gene data show CDR1 as SGHNT and CDR2 as YYREEE (reference sequence).

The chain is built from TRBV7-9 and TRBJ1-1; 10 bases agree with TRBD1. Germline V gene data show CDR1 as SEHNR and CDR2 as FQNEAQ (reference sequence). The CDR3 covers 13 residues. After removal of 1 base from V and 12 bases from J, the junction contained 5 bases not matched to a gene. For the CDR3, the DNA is TGTGCCAGCAGCTTAGGAGGGGGACAGGGGACTTTCTTT. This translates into CASSLGGGQGTFF.

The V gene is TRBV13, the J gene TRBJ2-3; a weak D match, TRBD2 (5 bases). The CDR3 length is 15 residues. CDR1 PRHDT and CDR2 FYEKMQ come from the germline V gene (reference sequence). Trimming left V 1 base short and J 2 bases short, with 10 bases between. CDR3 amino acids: CASSLVGVNTDTQYF. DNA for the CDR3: TGTGCCAGCAGCTTAGTGGGAGTGAACACAGATACGCAGTATTTT.

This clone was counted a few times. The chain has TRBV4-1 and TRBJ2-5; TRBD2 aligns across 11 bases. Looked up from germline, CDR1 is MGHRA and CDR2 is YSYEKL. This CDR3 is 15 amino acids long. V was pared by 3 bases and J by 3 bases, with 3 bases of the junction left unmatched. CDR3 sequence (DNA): TGCGCCAGCAGCCAGGGACTAGCGGCCGAAGAGACCCAGTACTTC. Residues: CASSQGLAAEETQYF.

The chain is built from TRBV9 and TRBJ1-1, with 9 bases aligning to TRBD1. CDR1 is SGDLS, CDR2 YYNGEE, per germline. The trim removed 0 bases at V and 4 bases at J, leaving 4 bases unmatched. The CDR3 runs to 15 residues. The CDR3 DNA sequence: TGTGCCAGCAGCGTAGCCGACAGGGGGAGCACTGAAGCTTTCTTT. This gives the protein CASSVADRGSTEAFF.

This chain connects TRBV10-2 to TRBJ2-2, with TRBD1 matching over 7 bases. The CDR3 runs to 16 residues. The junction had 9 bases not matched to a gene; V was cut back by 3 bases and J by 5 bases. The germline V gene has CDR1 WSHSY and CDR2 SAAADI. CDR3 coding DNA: TGCGCCAGCAGTGAAAGAAGGGGGCTTGGAACCGGGGAGCTGTTTTTT. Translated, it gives CASSERRGLGTGELFF.

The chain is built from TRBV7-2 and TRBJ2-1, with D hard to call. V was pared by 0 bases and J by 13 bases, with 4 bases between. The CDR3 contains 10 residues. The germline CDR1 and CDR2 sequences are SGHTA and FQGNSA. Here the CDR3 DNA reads TGTGCCAGCAGCTTAGCGGCTCAGTTCTTC. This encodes CASSLAAQFF.

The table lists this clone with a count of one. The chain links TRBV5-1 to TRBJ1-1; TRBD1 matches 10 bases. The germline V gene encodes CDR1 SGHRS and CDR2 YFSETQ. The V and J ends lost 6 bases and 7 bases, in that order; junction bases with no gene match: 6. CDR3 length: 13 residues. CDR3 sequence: CASNRDRGIEAFF. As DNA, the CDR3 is TGCGCCAGCAACCGGGACAGGGGAATTGAAGCTTTCTTT.

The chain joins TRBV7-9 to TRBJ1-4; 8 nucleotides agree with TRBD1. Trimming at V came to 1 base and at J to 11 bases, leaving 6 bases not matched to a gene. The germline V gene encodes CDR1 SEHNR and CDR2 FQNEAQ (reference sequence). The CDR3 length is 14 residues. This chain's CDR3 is CASSLGAGGAKLFF. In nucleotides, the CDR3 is TGTGCCAGCAGCTTAGGGGCAGGGGGCGCGAAACTGTTTTTT.

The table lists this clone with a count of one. The CDR3 nucleotides read TGTGCCTGGACAGATTTCTCTGGAAACACCATATATTTT. It codes for CAWTDFSGNTIYF. The V gene is TRBV30, the J gene TRBJ1-3; D unresolved. The V end lost 4 bases, the J end lost 0 bases, and 7 bases lay between the germline ends. This CDR3 contains 13 residues. Germline CDR1 is GTSNPN and CDR2 is SVGIG (reference sequence). The whole variable domain, filled in from reference TRBV30 and TRBJ1-3, reads SQTIHQWPATLVQPVGSPLSLECTVEGTSNPNLYWYRQAAGRGLQLLFYSVGIGQISSEVPQNLSASRPQDRQFILSSKKLLLSDSGFYLCAWTDFSGNTIYFGEGSWLTVV.